This record covers a single TCR beta chain. These data come from a study of early T cells in non-severe SARS-CoV-2 infection. Study context: Sequencing of bulk RNA from unsorted whole blood was done, without chain pairing.

cDNA molecules, individually, were tagged with unique molecular identifiers. TCRdb redid the calling of the 5' RACE reads with MiXCR, one entry per CDR3 protein. The sample has about 39,000 distinct CDR3 sequences, around 6.8% seen once. Trimming stripped 6 bases from V and 0 bases from J, with 17 bases between. Germline V gene lookup returns CDR1 SGHAT and CDR2 FQNNGV. The CDR3 is made up of 16 amino acids. This clonotype originated in an adult who was a healthcare worker with PCR-confirmed SARS-CoV-2 infection or an uninfected control (not recorded which). The chain is built from TRBV11-2 and TRBJ2-5, with D maybe TRBD2 (6 bases). The sequenced sample was whole blood. DNA of the CDR3: TGTGCCAGCAGATCCCTCGGCGGGGCAAACCAAGAGACCCAGTACTTC. Translation gives CASRSLGGANQETQYF.